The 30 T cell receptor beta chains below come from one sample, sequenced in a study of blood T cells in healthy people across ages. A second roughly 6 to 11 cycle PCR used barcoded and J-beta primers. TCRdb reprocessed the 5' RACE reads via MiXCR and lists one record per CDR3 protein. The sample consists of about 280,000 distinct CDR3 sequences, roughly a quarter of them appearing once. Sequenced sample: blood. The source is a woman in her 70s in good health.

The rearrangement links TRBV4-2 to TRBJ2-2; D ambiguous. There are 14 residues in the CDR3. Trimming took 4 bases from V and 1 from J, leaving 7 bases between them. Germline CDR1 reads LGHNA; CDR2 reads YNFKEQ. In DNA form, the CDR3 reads TGTGCCAGCAGCCCCCCCAGGAACACCGGGGAGCTGTTTTTT. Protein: CASSPPRNTGELFF.

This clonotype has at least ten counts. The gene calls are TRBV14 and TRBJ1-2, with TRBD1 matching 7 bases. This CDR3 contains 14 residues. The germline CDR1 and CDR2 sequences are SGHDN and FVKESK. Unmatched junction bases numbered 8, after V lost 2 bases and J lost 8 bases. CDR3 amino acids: CASSQSGRGNGYTF. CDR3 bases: TGTGCCAGCAGCCAATCGGGCAGGGGGAACGGCTACACCTTC. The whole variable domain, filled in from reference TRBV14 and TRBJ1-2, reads EAGVTQFPSHSVIEKGQTVTLRCDPISGHDNLYWYRRVMGKEIKFLLHFVKESKQDESGMPNNRFLAERTGGTYSTLKVQPAELEDSGVYFCASSQSGRGNGYTFGSGTRLTVV.

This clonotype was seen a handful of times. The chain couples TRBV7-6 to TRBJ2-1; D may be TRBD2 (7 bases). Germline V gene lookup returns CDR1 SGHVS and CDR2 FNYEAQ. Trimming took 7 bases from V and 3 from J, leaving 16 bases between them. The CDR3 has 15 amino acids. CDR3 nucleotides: TGTGCCAGCACTACGAGGGGGGGGGACTACAATGAGCAGTTCTTC. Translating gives CASTTRGGDYNEQFF.

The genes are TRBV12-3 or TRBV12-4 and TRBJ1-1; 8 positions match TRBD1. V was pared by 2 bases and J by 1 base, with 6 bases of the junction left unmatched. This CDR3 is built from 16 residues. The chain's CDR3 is CASSLRQGTSNTEAFF. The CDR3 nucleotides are TGTGCCAGCAGTTTAAGACAGGGGACTTCGAACACTGAAGCTTTCTTT.

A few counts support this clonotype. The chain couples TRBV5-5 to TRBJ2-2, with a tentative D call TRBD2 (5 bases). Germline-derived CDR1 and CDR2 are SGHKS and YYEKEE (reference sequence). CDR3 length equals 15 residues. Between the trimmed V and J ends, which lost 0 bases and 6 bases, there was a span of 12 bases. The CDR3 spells CASSLEVVEAGELFF. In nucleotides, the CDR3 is TGTGCCAGCAGCTTGGAGGTTGTGGAGGCCGGGGAGCTGTTTTTT.

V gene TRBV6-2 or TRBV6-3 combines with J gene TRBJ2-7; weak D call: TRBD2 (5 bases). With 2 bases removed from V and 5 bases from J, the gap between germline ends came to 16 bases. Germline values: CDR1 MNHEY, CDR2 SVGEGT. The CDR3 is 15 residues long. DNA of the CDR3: TGTGCCAGCAGTTACCCTCACCACACTAGAGACGAGCAGTACTTC. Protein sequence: CASSYPHHTRDEQYF.

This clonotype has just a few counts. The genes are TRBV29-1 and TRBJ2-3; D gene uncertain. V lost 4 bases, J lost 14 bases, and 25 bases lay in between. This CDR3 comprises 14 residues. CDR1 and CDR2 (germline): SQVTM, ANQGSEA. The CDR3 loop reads CSVAFSASSQSRYF. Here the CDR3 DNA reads TGCAGCGTTGCGTTCTCCGCGTCCTCACAGAGTCGGTATTTT.

This CDR3 reads CASSQGREANYEQYF. The CDR3, as DNA: TGTGCCAGCAGCCAAGGCCGGGAGGCTAACTACGAGCAGTACTTC. This chain joins TRBV3-1 and TRBJ2-7; 7 bases align to TRBD2. The V segment lost 1 base and the J segment 3 bases; nucleotides outside the gene matches: 6. CDR3 size: 15 residues. Germline assignment: CDR1 LGHDT and CDR2 YNNKEL (reference sequence).

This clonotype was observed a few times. The CDR3 DNA sequence: TGCGCCAGCAGCTTGGACCAGGGCCGAGAGACCCAGTACTTC. Its translation: CASSLDQGRETQYF. This rearrangement joins TRBV5-1 to TRBJ2-5; tentatively, D is TRBD1 (5 bases). The germline CDR1 and CDR2 sequences are SGHRS and YFSETQ. The V gene lost 0 bases and the J gene lost 4 bases, with 10 bases spanning the gap. The length of the CDR3 is 14 residues.

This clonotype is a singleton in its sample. The CDR3 sequence is CASSPGLPEETQYF. In nucleotides, the CDR3 is TGTGCCAGCAGCCCGGGACTACCCGAAGAGACCCAGTACTTC. This rearrangement joins TRBV7-2 to TRBJ2-5; 7 bases match TRBD2. Germline V gene lookup returns CDR1 SGHTA and CDR2 FQGNSA. The length of the CDR3 is 14 residues. With 5 bases clipped from V and 3 bases from J, the junction kept 6 bases outside the gene matches.

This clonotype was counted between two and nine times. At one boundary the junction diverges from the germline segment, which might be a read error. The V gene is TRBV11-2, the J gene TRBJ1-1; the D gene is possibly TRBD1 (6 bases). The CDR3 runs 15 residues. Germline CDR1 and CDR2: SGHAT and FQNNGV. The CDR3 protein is CTSSPRWGAGTEAFF. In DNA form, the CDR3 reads TGTACCAGCAGCCCCCGCTGGGGGGCTGGCACTGAAGCTTTCTTT.

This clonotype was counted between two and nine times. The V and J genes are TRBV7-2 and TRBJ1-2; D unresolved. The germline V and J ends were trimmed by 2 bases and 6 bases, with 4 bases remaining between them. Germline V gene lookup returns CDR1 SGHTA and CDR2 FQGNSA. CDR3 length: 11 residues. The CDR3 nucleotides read TGTGCCAGCAGCTTAAGTGATGGCTACACCTTC. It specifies CASSLSDGYTF.

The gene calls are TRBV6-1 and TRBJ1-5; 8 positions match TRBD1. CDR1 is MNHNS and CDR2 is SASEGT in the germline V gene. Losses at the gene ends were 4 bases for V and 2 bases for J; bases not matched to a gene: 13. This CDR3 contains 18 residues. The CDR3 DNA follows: TGTGCCAGCAGTGCCAAAGGGACCGGGACAGGTGGCAATCAGCCCCAGCATTTT. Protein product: CASSAKGTGTGGNQPQHF.

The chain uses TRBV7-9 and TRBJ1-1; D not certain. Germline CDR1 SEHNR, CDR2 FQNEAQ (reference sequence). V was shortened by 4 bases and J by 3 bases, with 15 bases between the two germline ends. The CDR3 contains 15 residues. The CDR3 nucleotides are TGTGCCAGCAGCTCCAGCCCGGAGGGTGACACTGAAGCTTTCTTT. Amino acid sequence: CASSSSPEGDTEAFF.

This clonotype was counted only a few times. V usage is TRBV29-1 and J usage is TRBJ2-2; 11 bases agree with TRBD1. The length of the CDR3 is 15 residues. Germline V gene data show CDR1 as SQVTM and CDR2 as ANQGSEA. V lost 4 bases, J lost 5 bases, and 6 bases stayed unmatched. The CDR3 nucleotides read TGCAGCGTTGGGGACAGGGGGTTTGGAACCGGGGAGCTGTTTTTT. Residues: CSVGDRGFGTGELFF.

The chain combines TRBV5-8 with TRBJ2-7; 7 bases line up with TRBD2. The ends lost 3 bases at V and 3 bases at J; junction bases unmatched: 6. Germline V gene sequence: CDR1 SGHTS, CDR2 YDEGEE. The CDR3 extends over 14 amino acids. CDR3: CASSSRGLHYEQYF. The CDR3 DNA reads TGTGCCAGCAGCTCGAGGGGACTACACTACGAGCAGTACTTC.

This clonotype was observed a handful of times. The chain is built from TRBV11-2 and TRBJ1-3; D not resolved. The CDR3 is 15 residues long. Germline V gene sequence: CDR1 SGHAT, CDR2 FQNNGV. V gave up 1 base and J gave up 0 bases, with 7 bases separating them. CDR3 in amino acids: CASSLGRSSGNTIYF. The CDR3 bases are TGTGCCAGCAGCTTAGGTAGGAGCTCTGGAAACACCATATATTTT.

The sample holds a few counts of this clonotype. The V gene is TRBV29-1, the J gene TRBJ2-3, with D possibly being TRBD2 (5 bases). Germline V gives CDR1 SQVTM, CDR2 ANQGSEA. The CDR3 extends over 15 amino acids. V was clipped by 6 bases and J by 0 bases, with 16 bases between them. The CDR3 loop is CSVGMGRTSTDTQYF. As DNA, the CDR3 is TGCAGCGTAGGGATGGGGAGAACTAGCACAGATACGCAGTATTTT.

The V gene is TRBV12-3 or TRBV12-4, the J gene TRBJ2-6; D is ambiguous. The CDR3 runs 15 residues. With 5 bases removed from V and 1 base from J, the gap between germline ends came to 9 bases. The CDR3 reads CASSRPASGANVLTF. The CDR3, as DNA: TGTGCCAGCAGTCGACCTGCGTCTGGGGCCAACGTCCTGACTTTC.

CDR3 coding DNA: TGCAGCGTTGAAGTCGGAACAGGTGAACTGTTTTTT. This encodes CSVEVGTGELFF. This chain joins TRBV29-1 and TRBJ1-4, with D possibly being TRBD1 (5 bases). The germline CDR1 and CDR2 sequences are SQVTM and ANQGSEA. V was cut by 1 base and J by 12 bases, with 12 bases left in between. CDR3 length: 12 residues.

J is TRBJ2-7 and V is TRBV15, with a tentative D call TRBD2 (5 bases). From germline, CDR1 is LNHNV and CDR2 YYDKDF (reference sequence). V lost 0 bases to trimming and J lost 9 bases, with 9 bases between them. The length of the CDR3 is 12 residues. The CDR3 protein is CATSRDLAVQYF. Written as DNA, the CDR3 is TGTGCCACCAGCAGAGATCTAGCCGTGCAGTACTTC.

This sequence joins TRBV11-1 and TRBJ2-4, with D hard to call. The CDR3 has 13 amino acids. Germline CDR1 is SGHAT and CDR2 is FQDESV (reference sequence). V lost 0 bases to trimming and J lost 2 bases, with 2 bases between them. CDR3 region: CASSLAPKNIQYF. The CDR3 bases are TGTGCCAGCAGCTTAGCACCCAAAAACATTCAGTACTTC.

Here the CDR3 reads CSASEGGNQETQYF. The CDR3 DNA follows: TGCAGTGCTAGTGAGGGCGGGAACCAAGAGACCCAGTACTTC. The chain is built from TRBV20-1 and TRBJ2-1, with D possibly TRBD2 on 6 matching bases. TRBJ2-5 matches the DNA end more closely, so the J call is doubtful. The CDR3 length is 14 residues. CDR1 and CDR2 from the germline V gene are DFQATT and SNEGSKA (reference sequence).

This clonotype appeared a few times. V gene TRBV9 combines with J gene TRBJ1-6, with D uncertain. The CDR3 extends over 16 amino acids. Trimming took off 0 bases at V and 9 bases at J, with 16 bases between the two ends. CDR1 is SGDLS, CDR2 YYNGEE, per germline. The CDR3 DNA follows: TGTGCCAGCAGCGTAGCCCCCAGGTTTTTAGGTTCACCCCTCCACTTT. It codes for CASSVAPRFLGSPLHF. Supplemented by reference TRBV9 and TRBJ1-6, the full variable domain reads DSGVTQTPKHLITATGQRVTLRCSPRSGDLSVYWYQQSLDQGLQFLIQYYNGEERAKGNILERFSAQQFPDLHSELNLSSLELGDSALYFCASSVAPRFLGSPLHFGNGTRLTVT.

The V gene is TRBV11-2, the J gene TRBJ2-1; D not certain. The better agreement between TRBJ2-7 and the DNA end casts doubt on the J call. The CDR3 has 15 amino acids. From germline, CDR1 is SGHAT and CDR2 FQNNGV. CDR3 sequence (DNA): TGTGCCAGCAGCTTAGTGGGCAGTTTCTCCTACGAGCAGTACTTC. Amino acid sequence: CASSLVGSFSYEQYF.

CDR3 protein: CASSANFNTEAFF. The CDR3 DNA reads as TGTGCCAGCTCAGCCAATTTTAACACTGAAGCTTTCTTT. The chain joins TRBV18 to TRBJ1-1; D unresolved. V shed 5 bases and J shed 2 bases, with 9 bases lying between them. The CDR3 extends over 13 amino acids. Germline V gene sequence: CDR1 KGHSH, CDR2 LQKENI. The full variable domain, in which reference TRBV18 and TRBJ1-1 provide the parts outside the CDR3, is NAGVMQNPRHLVRRRGQEARLRCSPMKGHSHVYWYRQLPEEGLKFMVYLQKENIIDESGMPKERFSAEFPKEGPSILRIQQVVRGDSAAYFCASSANFNTEAFFGQGTRLTVV.

CDR3 bases: TGTGCCAGCAGTGTGGTCTTTGGGACACAGCCGGGCGAGCAGTACTTC. Its protein product is CASSVVFGTQPGEQYF. The rearrangement joins TRBV6-4 to TRBJ2-7; the D gene is possibly TRBD1 (6 bases). This CDR3 spans 16 amino acids. Trimming shortened V by 4 bases and J by 6 bases, and 22 bases separated the two germline ends. The germline V gene encodes CDR1 MRHNA and CDR2 SNTAGT.

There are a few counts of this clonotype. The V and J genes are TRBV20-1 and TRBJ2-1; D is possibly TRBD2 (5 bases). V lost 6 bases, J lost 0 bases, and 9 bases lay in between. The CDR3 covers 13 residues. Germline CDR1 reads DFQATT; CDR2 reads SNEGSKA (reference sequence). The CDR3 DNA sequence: TGCAGTGCCCCAGCGGCCTCCTACAATGAGCAGTTCTTC. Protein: CSAPAASYNEQFF.

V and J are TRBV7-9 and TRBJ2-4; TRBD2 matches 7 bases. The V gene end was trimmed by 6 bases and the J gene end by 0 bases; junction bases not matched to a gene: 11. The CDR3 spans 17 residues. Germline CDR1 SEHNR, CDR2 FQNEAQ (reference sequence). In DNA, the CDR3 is TGTGCCAGCAGGTCCTCCCTAGCGGACCTAGCCAAAAACATTCAGTACTTC. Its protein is CASRSSLADLAKNIQYF. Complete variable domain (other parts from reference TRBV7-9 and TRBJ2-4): DTGVSQNPRHKITKRGQNVTFRCDPISEHNRLYWYRQTLGQGPEFLTYFQNEAQLEKSRLLSDRFSAERPKGSFSTLEIQRTEQGDSAMYLCASRSSLADLAKNIQYFGAGTRLSVL.

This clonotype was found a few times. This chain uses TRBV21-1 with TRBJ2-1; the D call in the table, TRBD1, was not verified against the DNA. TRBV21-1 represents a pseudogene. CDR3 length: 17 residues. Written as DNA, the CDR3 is TGTGCCAGCAGCAACAACGAACTGCCCTGGTCTAACAATGAGCAGTTCTTC. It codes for CASSNNELPWSNNEQFF.